What follows describes a single TCR beta chain. Antigen: not known. These data belong to a study of CD8 T cells in ankylosing spondylitis. Study findings and constraints: Peripheral blood samples showed relatively rare disease-linked clones, and these clones were CD8+. A motif of roughly eight highly homologous TCR beta variants was seen as apparently characteristic of ankylosing spondylitis blood.

CDR3 size: 15 residues. Germline CDR1 MNHEY, CDR2 SMNVEV (reference sequence). The J segment lost 3 bases and the V segment lost 5 bases, leaving 7 bases of the junction unmatched. TCRdb re-analysed the 5' RACE reads in MiXCR, keeping a single row per CDR3 protein. The data show 150,000 to 200,000 distinct CDR3 sequences, around a tenth seen once. Sequenced: blood, either unsorted or a sorted T cell fraction (not recorded which). The TCR comes from a male donor with ankylosing spondylitis or in good health (not recorded which). The V gene is TRBV27, the J gene TRBJ2-1; 7 positions agree with TRBD2. The CDR3 nucleotides read TGTGCCAGCAGTCCCGGGTCGGGGGGCTACAATGAGCAGTTCTTC. This encodes CASSPGSGGYNEQFF.